The rows below give T cell receptor beta chains drawn from one sample of a study of blood T cell repertoires in COVID-19. Sequenced by immunoSEQ multiplex PCR; TCRdb stores in-frame clones only, minus some. This sample yields fewer than 150,000 clones, of which 80% to 90% are seen a single time; about 3% belongs to the top ten. Sample: peripheral blood. The receptors here all came from a man aged 35 to 55 with acute or convalescent COVID-19. Each CDR3 is given with its conserved first and last residue. D genes are given only for firm matches. Some rows have no size entry. The others give once, few or many, or a class for an expanded clone.

v_gene: TRBV11-2; j_gene: TRBJ2-2; abundance: NA; d_gene: NA; len: 13; CDR3aa: CASSLGGVGELFF
v_gene: TRBV27; j_gene: TRBJ1-5; abundance: NA; d_gene: NA; len: 17; CDR3aa: CASSLKTPGVSNQPQHF
v_gene: TRBV7-2; j_gene: TRBJ2-7; abundance: NA; d_gene: NA; len: 18; CDR3aa: CASSLVGGADLSAYEQYF
v_gene: TRBV3-1/TRBV3-2; j_gene: TRBJ1-4; abundance: NA; d_gene: TRBD1; len: 15; CDR3aa: CASSQGGTGVGKLFF
v_gene: TRBV21-1; j_gene: TRBJ1-1; abundance: NA; d_gene: NA; len: 15; CDR3aa: CASSGRHRGDTEAFF
v_gene: TRBV2; j_gene: TRBJ2-3; abundance: few; d_gene: TRBD2; len: 15; CDR3aa: CASSDLAGGSDTQYF
v_gene: TRBV30; j_gene: TRBJ2-7; abundance: NA; d_gene: NA; len: 14; CDR3aa: CAWKTGQGGYEQYF
v_gene: TRBV6-5; j_gene: TRBJ2-7; abundance: NA; d_gene: TRBD2; len: 14; CDR3aa: CASTWSGGSYEQYF
v_gene: TRBV19; j_gene: TRBJ1-1; abundance: NA; d_gene: TRBD1; len: 13; CDR3aa: CASSIPWTGMAFF
v_gene: TRBV4-1; j_gene: TRBJ1-4; abundance: NA; d_gene: NA; len: 16; CDR3aa: CASSQSGQYNDEKLFF
v_gene: TRBV5-1; j_gene: TRBJ2-3; abundance: NA; d_gene: TRBD2; len: 20; CDR3aa: CASSLGRRTSGGPDTDTQYF
v_gene: TRBV29-1; j_gene: TRBJ2-7; abundance: NA; d_gene: NA; len: 13; CDR3aa: CSAIPGGGHEQYF
v_gene: TRBV19; j_gene: TRBJ1-5; abundance: once; d_gene: TRBD1; len: 15; CDR3aa: CASRKDRVSGQPQHF
v_gene: TRBV27; j_gene: TRBJ2-1; abundance: NA; d_gene: TRBD1; len: 16; CDR3aa: CASSRTTGVLTNEQFF
v_gene: TRBV7-2; j_gene: TRBJ2-4; abundance: NA; d_gene: NA; len: 13; CDR3aa: CASSSYLENIQYF
v_gene: TRBV7-2; j_gene: TRBJ2-2; abundance: NA; d_gene: NA; len: 15; CDR3aa: CASSLVASDTGELFF
v_gene: TRBV7-9; j_gene: TRBJ1-5; abundance: NA; d_gene: TRBD1; len: 13; CDR3aa: CASSGTGRQPQHF
v_gene: TRBV10-3; j_gene: TRBJ2-7; abundance: NA; d_gene: TRBD1; len: 14; CDR3aa: CAISGNRGGYEQYF
v_gene: TRBV5-6; j_gene: TRBJ2-6; abundance: once; d_gene: NA; len: 15; CDR3aa: CASSFSLFGANVLTF
v_gene: TRBV5-1; j_gene: TRBJ2-1; abundance: NA; d_gene: TRBD1; len: 14; CDR3aa: CASSLGGADNEQFF
v_gene: TRBV29-1; j_gene: TRBJ1-2; abundance: NA; d_gene: TRBD1; len: 13; CDR3aa: CSVKSTGLGGYTF
v_gene: TRBV25-1; j_gene: TRBJ2-7; abundance: once; d_gene: TRBD2; len: 15; CDR3aa: CASTDGGALTYEQYF
v_gene: TRBV15; j_gene: TRBJ2-1; abundance: once; d_gene: TRBD2; len: 16; CDR3aa: CATSRDGGGSYNEQFF